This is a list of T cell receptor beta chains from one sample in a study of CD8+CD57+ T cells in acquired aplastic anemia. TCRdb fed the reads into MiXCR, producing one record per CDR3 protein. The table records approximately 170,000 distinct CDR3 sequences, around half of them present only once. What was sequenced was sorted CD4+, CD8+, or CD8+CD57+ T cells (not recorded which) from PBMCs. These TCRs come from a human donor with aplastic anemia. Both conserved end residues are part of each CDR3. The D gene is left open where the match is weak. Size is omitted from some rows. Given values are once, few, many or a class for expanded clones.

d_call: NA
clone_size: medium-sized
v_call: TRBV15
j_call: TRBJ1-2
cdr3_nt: TGTGCCACCAGCAGAGAAGGGACTACCGGTGGCTACACCTTC
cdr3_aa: CATSREGTTGGYTF

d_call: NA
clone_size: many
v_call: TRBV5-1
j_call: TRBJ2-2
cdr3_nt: TGCGCCAGCAGCTCGACTGGATCGTACACCGGGGAGCTGTTTTTT
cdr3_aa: CASSSTGSYTGELFF

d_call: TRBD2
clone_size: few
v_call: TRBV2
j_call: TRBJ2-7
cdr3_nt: TGTGCCAGCATTCGGGGGGGATCCTACGAGCAGTACTTC
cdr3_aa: CASIRGGSYEQYF

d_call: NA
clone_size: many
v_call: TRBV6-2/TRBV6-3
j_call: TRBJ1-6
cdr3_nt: TGTGCCAGCAGTTACTCGTTGCCAGGGAGCTCCTATAATTCACCCCTCCACTTT
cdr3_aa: CASSYSLPGSSYNSPLHF

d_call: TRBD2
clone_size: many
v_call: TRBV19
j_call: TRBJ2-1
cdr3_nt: TGTGCCAGTAGTGATAGCGGGAGAATAAATGAGCAGTTCTTC
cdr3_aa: CASSDSGRINEQFF

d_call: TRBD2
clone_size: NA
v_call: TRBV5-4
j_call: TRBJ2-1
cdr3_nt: TGTGCCAGCGGCTTGGGCAGCGGGAGCTGGAATGAGCAGTTCTTC
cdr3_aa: CASGLGSGSWNEQFF

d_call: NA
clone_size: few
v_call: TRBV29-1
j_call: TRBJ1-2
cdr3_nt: TGCAGCGTTGAAGACCCGGGGACGGGCTATGGCTACACCTTC
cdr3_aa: CSVEDPGTGYGYTF

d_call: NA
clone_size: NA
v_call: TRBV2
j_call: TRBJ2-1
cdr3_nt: TGTGCCAGCAGTGATTCGAACTTCAATGAGCAGTTCTTC
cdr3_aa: CASSDSNFNEQFF

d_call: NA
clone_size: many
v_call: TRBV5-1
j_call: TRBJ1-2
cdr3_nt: TGCGCCAGCAGCCGGGACTCCCCCCCTGGCTACACCTTC
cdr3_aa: CASSRDSPPGYTF

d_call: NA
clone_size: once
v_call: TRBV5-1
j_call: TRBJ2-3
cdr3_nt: TGCGCCAGCAGCGCCAGCGACACCACAGATACGCAGTATTTT
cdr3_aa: CASSASDTTDTQYF

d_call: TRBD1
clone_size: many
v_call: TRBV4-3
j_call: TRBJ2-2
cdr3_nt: TGCGCCAGCAGCCAACCCCGGGACAGGGGATATAGCGGGGAGCTGTTTTTT
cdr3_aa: CASSQPRDRGYSGELFF

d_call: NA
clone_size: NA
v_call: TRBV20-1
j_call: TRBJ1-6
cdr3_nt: TGCAGTGCCCCGGACGGCATGGAGAATTCACCCCTCCACTTT
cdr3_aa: CSAPDGMENSPLHF

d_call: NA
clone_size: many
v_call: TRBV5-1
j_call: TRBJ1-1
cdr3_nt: TGCGCCAGCAGCTTGGAAGGGATTGAAGCTTTCTTT
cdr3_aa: CASSLEGIEAFF

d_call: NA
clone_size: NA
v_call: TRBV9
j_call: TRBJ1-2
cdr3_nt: TGTGCCAGCAGGGAGGGACTCTATGGCTACACCTTC
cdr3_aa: CASREGLYGYTF

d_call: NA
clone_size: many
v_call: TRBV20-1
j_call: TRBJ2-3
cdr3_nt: TGCAGTGCTAGGAACCCCACAGATACGCAGTATTTT
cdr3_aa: CSARNPTDTQYF

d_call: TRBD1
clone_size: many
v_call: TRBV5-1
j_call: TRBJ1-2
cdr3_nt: TGCGCCAGCAGCAGGACAGGGGAGGGGAACTATGGCTACACCTTC
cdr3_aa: CASSRTGEGNYGYTF

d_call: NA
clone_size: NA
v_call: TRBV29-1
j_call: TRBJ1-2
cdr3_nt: TGCAGCGTTGAGATCGGGGCAGAAGGAGTGGGCTATGGCTACACCTTC
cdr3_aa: CSVEIGAEGVGYGYTF

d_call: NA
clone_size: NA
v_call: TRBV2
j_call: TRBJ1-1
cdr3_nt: TGTGCCAGCAGTGAATGGAGCAACCAAAACACTGAGGCTTTCTTT
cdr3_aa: CASSEWSNQNTEAFF

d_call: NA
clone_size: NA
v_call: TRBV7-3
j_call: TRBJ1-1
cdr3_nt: TGTGCCAGCAGCTTAGGGGCGGCAGTGACTGAAGCTTTCTTT
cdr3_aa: CASSLGAAVTEAFF

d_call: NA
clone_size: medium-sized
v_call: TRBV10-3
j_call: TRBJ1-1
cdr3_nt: TGTGCCACCAAGGACAGCACTGAAGCTTTCTTT
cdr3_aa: CATKDSTEAFF

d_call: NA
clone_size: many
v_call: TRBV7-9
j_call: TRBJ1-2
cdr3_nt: TGTGCCAGCAGCTTAGTTACCGGGTTGGGCTATGGCTACACCTTC
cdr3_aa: CASSLVTGLGYGYTF

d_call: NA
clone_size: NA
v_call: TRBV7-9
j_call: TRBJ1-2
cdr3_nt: TGTGCCAGCAGCGACGGACAGTACTATGGCTACACCTTC
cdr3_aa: CASSDGQYYGYTF

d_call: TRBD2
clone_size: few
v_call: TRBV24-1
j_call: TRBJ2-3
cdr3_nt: TGTGCCACCAGTACGCGACTAGCGGAACGGGAAGATACGCAGTATTTT
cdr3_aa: CATSTRLAEREDTQYF

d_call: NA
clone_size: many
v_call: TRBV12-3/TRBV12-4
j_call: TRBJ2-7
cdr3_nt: TGTGCCAGCAGTTCAGGGAGCTCCTACGAGCAGTACTTC
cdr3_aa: CASSSGSSYEQYF

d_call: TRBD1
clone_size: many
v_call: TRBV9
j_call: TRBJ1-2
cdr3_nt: TGTGCCAGCAGCTCTCGGACAGGGTCTACTTTTAACTATGGCTACACCTTC
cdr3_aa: CASSSRTGSTFNYGYTF

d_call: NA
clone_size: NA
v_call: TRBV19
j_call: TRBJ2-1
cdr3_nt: TGTGCCAGTAATAGGGATTACTCCTACAATGAGCAGTTCTTC
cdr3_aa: CASNRDYSYNEQFF

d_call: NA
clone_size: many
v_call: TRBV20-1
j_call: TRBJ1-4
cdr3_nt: TGCAGTGCTAACCAGGGTTCGGCTAATGAAAAACTGTTTTTT
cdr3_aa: CSANQGSANEKLFF

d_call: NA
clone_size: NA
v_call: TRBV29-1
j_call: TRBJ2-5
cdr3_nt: TGCGGCGTCGGCGGGACGGAGCAAGAGACCCAGTACTTC
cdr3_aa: CGVGGTEQETQYF

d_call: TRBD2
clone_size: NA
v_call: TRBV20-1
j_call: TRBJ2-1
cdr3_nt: TGCAGTGCTAGTGAGGGGACTAGCGGGGGGGCCTGGTACAATGAGCAGTTCTTC
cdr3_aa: CSASEGTSGGAWYNEQFF

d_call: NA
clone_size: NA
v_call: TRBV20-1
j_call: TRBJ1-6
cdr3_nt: TGCAGTGCTAGAGATTATAGAGGGTCAGATTCACCCCCCCACTTT
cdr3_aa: CSARDYRGSDSPPHF

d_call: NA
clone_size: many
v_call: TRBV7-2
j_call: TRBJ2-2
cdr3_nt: TGTGCCAGCAGCTTATCCCCCAGCTTGAACACCGGGGAGCTGTTTTTT
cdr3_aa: CASSLSPSLNTGELFF

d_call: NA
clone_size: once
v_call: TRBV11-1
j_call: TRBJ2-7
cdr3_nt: TGTGCCAGCAGCCCGGACTACTACGAGCAGTACTTC
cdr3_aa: CASSPDYYEQYF

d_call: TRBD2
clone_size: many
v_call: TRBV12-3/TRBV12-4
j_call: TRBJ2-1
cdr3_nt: TGTGCCAGCAGTCCCTCCGGGAGGGGGAAGAGTGAGCAGTTCTTC
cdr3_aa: CASSPSGRGKSEQFF

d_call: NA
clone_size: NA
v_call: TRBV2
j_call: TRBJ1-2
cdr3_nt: TGTGCCATCAGTGAAGCAGGGAGGGATGGCTACACCTTC
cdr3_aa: CAISEAGRDGYTF

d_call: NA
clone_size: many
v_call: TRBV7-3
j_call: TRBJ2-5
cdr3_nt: TGTGCCAGCAGCCCTCAGGGGGGCCCGCTCGAGACCCAGTACTTC
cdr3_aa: CASSPQGGPLETQYF

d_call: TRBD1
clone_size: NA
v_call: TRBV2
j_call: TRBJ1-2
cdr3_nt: TGTGCCAGCAGTGAAGGGACAGGGAGAGGCTACACCTTC
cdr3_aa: CASSEGTGRGYTF

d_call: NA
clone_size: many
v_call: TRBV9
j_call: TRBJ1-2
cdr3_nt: TGTGCCAGCAGCGTAGACGGCAGATATCCTTATGGCTACACCTTC
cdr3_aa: CASSVDGRYPYGYTF

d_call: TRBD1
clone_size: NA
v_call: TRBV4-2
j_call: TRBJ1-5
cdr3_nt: TGTGCCAGCAGCCAGGGGACAGCGAAGAGCAATCAGCCCCAGCGTTTT
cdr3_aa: CASSQGTAKSNQPQRF

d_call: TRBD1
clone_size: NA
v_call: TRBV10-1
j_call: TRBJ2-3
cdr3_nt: TGCGCCAGCAGTGATACCGGACAGGGGAGGTCCACAGATACGCAGTATTTT
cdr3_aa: CASSDTGQGRSTDTQYF

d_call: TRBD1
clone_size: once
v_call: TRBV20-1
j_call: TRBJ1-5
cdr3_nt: TGCAGTGCTGTTGACAGGGGAGGAGGTAGCAATCAGCCCCAGCATTTT
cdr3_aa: CSAVDRGGGSNQPQHF